What follows are 3 T cell receptor beta chains derived from one specimen sequenced in a study of CD8+ T cells in alopecia areata. TCR sequencing used cDNA made by reverse transcription of extracted RNA. Profiled with immunoSEQ multiplex PCR; TCRdb holds only in-frame clones, not every one. The profile covers hundreds of thousands of clones, with approximately 67% appearing a single time and around 1.2% taken by the ten largest. The treatment here: oral pan-JAK inhibitor, 5-10 mg twice daily. Sequences were derived from CD4+ T cells sorted from blood, sampled around week 46, from a patient treated with tofacitinib. The receptors come from a human donor with alopecia areata.

The rearrangement joins TRBV10-2 to TRBJ2-2, with 7 bases that match TRBD2. This CDR3 is 15 amino acids long. Trimming took 6 bases from V and 0 from J; bases not matched to a gene: 4. Germline CDR1 WSHSY, CDR2 SAAADI. CDR3 amino acids: CASRAGPANTGELFF. CDR3 bases: TGCGCCAGCAGAGCGGGACCCGCGAACACCGGGGAGCTGTTTTTT.

In this sample, this clone turned up a few times. The chain has TRBV7-2 and TRBJ2-1; the D gene is possibly TRBD2 (7 bases). CDR1 and CDR2 from the germline V gene are SGHTA and FQGNSA. Trimming pared 1 base from V and 4 bases from J, leaving 14 bases between. The CDR3 contains 16 residues. DNA of the CDR3: TGTGCCAGCAGCTTAGTTCTAGGGGGGGGTTACAATGAGCAGTTCTTC. Its protein product is CASSLVLGGGYNEQFF.

Comment on this clone: Mismatch with germline at one junction end may stem from a read error. This sequence joins TRBV11-1 and TRBJ1-2; a possible D gene is TRBD1 (6 bases). Germline V gives CDR1 SGHAT, CDR2 FQDESV (reference sequence). The CDR3 has 12 amino acids. The CDR3 DNA sequence: TGTGCCAGCAGCTCCCTTCGGACAGACCCCTCTTTC. The encoded protein is CASSSLRTDPSF.